This passage covers 17 T cell receptor beta chains from one sample sequenced in a study of T cell changes during pregnancy in multiple sclerosis. Measured with immunoSEQ multiplex PCR; TCRdb has only the in-frame clones, and not every one. The sample carries about 66,000 clones, approximately 90% recorded once. The source material was peripheral blood, sampled in the third trimester of pregnancy. The receptors stem from a female donor with multiple sclerosis, enrolled in a pregnancy study.

The rearrangement links TRBV6-6 to TRBJ2-7; a weak D match, TRBD2 (5 bases). CDR1 and CDR2 (germline): MNHNY, SVGAGI (reference sequence). Trimming shortened V by 0 bases and J by 7 bases, and 19 bases separated the two germline ends. The CDR3 covers 16 residues. The CDR3 loop reads CASSYSSGRNGWEQYF. CDR3 bases: TGTGCCAGCAGTTACTCGAGCGGACGGAACGGTTGGGAGCAGTACTTC.

The chain joins TRBV29-1 to TRBJ1-5; D might be TRBD1 (5 bases). The germline gives CDR1 SQVTM, CDR2 ANQGSEA. V lost 4 bases and J 7 bases, leaving 14 bases between the germline ends. This CDR3 spans 13 amino acids. This CDR3 reads CSVGTRGGQPQHF. DNA of the CDR3: TGCAGCGTTGGTACTAGGGGAGGCCAGCCCCAGCATTTT.

The rearrangement uses TRBV6-5 and TRBJ2-3; TRBD2 matches 11 bases. This CDR3 has 15 residues. Unmatched junction bases numbered 4, after V lost 6 bases and J lost 2 bases. Germline V gene sequence: CDR1 MNHEY, CDR2 SVGAGI. The CDR3 nucleotides read TGTGCCAGCAGCCAACTAGCGGGAGACACAGATACGCAGTATTTT. Translating gives CASSQLAGDTDTQYF.

The gene calls are TRBV5-6 and TRBJ2-7; D is unresolved. This CDR3 contains 11 residues. V was trimmed by 3 bases and J by 2 bases, leaving 3 bases between them. The germline V gene encodes CDR1 SGHDT and CDR2 YYEEEE. CDR3 in amino acids: CASSSAYEQYF. The CDR3 DNA follows: TGTGCCAGCAGCTCGGCCTACGAGCAGTACTTC.

The V and J genes are TRBV6-5 and TRBJ2-4; the D is unclear. The CDR3 length is 16 residues. Per germline, CDR1 MNHEY and CDR2 SVGAGI. The V and J ends lost 0 bases and 1 base respectively, with 10 bases between them. DNA for the CDR3: TGTGCCAGCAGTTACTCGAACAGCCCGGCCAAAAACATTCAGTACTTC. Its translation: CASSYSNSPAKNIQYF.

V is TRBV15 and J is TRBJ1-4; 7 bases line up with TRBD1. The CDR3 is 16 residues long. Germline-derived CDR1 and CDR2 are LNHNV and YYDKDF (reference sequence). V trimming: 0 bases; J trimming: 6 bases; junction bases outside the gene matches: 7. CDR3 coding DNA: TGTGCCACCAGCAGAGACCCGTTGACAGGGTATGAAAAACTGTTTTTT. It is translated as CATSRDPLTGYEKLFF. Complete variable domain (other parts from reference TRBV15 and TRBJ1-4): DAMVIQNPRYQVTQFGKPVTLSCSQTLNHNVMYWYQQKSSQAPKLLFHYYDKDFNNEADTPDNFQSRRPNTSFCFLDIRSPGLGDTAMYLCATSRDPLTGYEKLFFGSGTQLSVL.

This clone was found once. The V gene is TRBV10-3, the J gene TRBJ2-7; 9 bases line up with TRBD1. V dropped 6 bases and J dropped 2; count of bases not matched to a gene: 5. Germline V gene data show CDR1 as ENHRY and CDR2 as SYGVKD. The CDR3 totals 14 residues. The CDR3 sequence is CAIRAGTGTYEQYF. DNA for the CDR3: TGTGCCATCAGGGCCGGGACAGGGACCTACGAGCAGTACTTC.

The chain uses TRBV4-2 and TRBJ1-1; D not resolved. This CDR3 region has 14 residues. Germline CDR1 reads LGHNA; CDR2 reads YNFKEQ. V gave up 0 bases and J gave up 3 bases, with 8 bases separating them. The CDR3 bases are TGTGCCAGCAGCCAAGATAATTTCTACACTGAAGCTTTCTTT. Protein: CASSQDNFYTEAFF.

This chain links TRBV6-5 with TRBJ2-6; TRBD1 agrees at 7 bases. The trim removed 8 bases at V and 2 bases at J, leaving 3 bases unmatched. This CDR3 contains 14 residues. Per the germline V gene, CDR1 is MNHEY and CDR2 is SVGAGI. The CDR3 bases are TGTGCCAGCTCTACAGGGGCTGGGGCCAACGTCCTGACTTTC. Its protein product is CASSTGAGANVLTF.

CDR3 sequence reads: CASSSEETQYF. CDR3 coding DNA: TGTGCCAGCAGCTCTGAAGAGACCCAGTACTTC. This rearrangement joins TRBV11-2 to TRBJ2-5; D call uncertain. CDR3 length equals 11 residues. Per the germline V gene, CDR1 is SGHAT and CDR2 is FQNNGV. Trimming cost V 4 bases and J 3 bases, with 3 bases left between them.

The gene calls are TRBV5-4 and TRBJ2-6; maybe TRBD1 (5 bases). Germline V lookup: CDR1 SGHNT, CDR2 YYREEE (reference sequence). The CDR3 is 16 amino acids. With 3 bases removed from V and 0 bases from J, the gap between germline ends came to 10 bases. This CDR3 is CASSWTINSGANVLTF. CDR3 in DNA: TGTGCCAGCAGCTGGACAATTAACTCTGGGGCCAACGTCCTGACTTTC.

In DNA, the CDR3 is TGTGCCAGCAGCGTGGCGTTCGGGAATGAGCAGTTCTTC. Protein: CASSVAFGNEQFF. This chain joins TRBV11-2 and TRBJ2-1, with no clear D. Trimming removed 5 bases from V and 7 bases from J, with 12 bases in between. This CDR3 comprises 13 residues. The germline gives CDR1 SGHAT, CDR2 FQNNGV.

The V call is TRBV7-3, the J call TRBJ1-1; D remains ambiguous. Germline assignment: CDR1 SGHTA and CDR2 FQGTGA. CDR3 length equals 18 residues. Trimming shortened V by 4 bases and J by 4 bases, and 25 bases separated the two germline ends. The CDR3 DNA follows: TGTGCCAGCAGCTCCCATCCGGATTACACAGTTAAACCCACTGAAGCTTTCTTT. This gives the protein CASSSHPDYTVKPTEAFF. The entire variable domain, with the rest obtained from reference TRBV7-3 and TRBJ1-1, is as follows: GAGVSQTPSNKVTEKGKYVELRCDPISGHTALYWYRQSLGQGPEFLIYFQGTGAADDSGLPNDRFFAVRPEGSVSTLKIQRTERGDSAVYLCASSSHPDYTVKPTEAFFGQGTRLTVV.

V is TRBV6-5 and J is TRBJ2-7; maybe TRBD1 (5 bases). The V end lost 2 bases, the J end lost 0 bases, and 8 bases lay between the germline ends. The CDR3 length is 14 residues. CDR1 and CDR2 (germline): MNHEY, SVGAGI. The CDR3 DNA follows: TGTGCCAGCAGTTACAATAGGGGCTCCTACGAGCAGTACTTC. Its translation is CASSYNRGSYEQYF.

The chain has TRBV21-1 and TRBJ2-3; the table names TRBD2, a call not compared with the DNA. TRBV21-1 is designated a pseudogene. The CDR3 extends over 18 amino acids. For the CDR3, the DNA is TGTGCCAGCAGCAAAAACCAGCGGGGGACCCAGCTCACAGATACGCAGTATTTT. Translation gives CASSKNQRGTQLTDTQYF.

The chain employs TRBV11-2 and TRBJ2-7; 12 bases align to TRBD2. CDR1 SGHAT and CDR2 FQNNGV come from the germline V gene. The CDR3 is 17 amino acids. Trimming took 5 bases from V and 2 from J; bases not matched to a gene: 10. The CDR3 DNA sequence: TGTGCCAGCAGCCAACTAGCGGGGGGTCGACTTGCCTACGAGCAGTACTTC. Translating gives CASSQLAGGRLAYEQYF.

This rearrangement joins TRBV30 to TRBJ1-3, with D hard to call. Germline CDR1 GTSNPN, CDR2 SVGIG (reference sequence). The ends were cut back, 4 bases at V and 0 bases at J, with 4 bases in the middle. The CDR3 is 12 amino acids. The CDR3 protein is CAWKSSGNTIYF. DNA of the CDR3: TGTGCCTGGAAGAGCTCTGGAAACACCATATATTTT.